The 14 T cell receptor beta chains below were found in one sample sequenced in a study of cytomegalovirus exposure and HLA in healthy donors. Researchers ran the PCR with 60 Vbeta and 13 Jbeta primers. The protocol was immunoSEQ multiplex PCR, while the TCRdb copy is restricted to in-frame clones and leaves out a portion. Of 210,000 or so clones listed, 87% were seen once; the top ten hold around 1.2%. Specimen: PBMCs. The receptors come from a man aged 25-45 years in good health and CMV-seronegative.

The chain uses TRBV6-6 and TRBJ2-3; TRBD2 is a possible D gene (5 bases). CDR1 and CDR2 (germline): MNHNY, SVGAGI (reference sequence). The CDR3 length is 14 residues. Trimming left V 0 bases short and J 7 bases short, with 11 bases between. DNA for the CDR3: TGTGCCAGCAGTTACTCGAAACGGGGAAATACGCAGTATTTT. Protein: CASSYSKRGNTQYF.

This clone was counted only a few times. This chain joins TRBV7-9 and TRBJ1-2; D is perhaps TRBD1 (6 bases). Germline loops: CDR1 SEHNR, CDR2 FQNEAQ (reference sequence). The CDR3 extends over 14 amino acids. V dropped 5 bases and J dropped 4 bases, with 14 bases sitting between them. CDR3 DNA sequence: TGTGCCAGCAGCCCCAACAGGGATTCCTATGGCTACACCTTC. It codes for CASSPNRDSYGYTF.

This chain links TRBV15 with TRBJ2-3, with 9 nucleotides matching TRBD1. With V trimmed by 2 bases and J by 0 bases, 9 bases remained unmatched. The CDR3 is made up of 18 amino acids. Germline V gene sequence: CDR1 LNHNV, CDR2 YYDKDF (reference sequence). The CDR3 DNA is TGTGCCACCAGCAGAACGACAGGGGGAGTTACTAGCACAGATACGCAGTATTTT. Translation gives CATSRTTGGVTSTDTQYF.

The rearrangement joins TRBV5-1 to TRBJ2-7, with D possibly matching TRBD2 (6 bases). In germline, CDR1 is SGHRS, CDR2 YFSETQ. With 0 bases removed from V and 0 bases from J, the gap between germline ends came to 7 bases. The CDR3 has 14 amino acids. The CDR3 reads CASSLVGGSYEQYF. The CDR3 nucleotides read TGCGCCAGCAGCTTGGTGGGGGGCTCCTACGAGCAGTACTTC.

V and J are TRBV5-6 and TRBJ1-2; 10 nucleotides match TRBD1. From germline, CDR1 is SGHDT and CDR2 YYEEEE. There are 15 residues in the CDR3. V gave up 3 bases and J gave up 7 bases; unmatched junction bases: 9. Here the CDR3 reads CASSYDRGLASGYTF. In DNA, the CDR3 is TGTGCCAGCAGCTACGACAGGGGGCTCGCGTCTGGCTACACCTTC.

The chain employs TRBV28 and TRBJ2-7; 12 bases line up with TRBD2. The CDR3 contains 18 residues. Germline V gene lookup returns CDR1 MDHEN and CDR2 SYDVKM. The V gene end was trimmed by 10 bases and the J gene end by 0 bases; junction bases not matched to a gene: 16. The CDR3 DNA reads TGTGCCACCTACCAAAACGGACTAGCGGGAAATCCCTCCTACGAGCAGTACTTC. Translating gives CATYQNGLAGNPSYEQYF. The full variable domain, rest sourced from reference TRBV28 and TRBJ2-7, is DVKVTQSSRYLVKRTGEKVFLECVQDMDHENMFWYRQDPGLGLRLIYFSYDVKMKEKGDIPEGYSVSREKKERFSLILESASTNQTSMYLCATYQNGLAGNPSYEQYFGPGTRLTVT.

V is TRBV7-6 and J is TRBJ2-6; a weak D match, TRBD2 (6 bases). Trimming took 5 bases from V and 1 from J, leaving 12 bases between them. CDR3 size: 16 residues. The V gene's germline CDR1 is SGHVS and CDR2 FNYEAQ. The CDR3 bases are TGTGCCAGCAGCGCCGCGGGAAGATCTGGGGCCAACGTCCTGACTTTC. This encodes CASSAAGRSGANVLTF.

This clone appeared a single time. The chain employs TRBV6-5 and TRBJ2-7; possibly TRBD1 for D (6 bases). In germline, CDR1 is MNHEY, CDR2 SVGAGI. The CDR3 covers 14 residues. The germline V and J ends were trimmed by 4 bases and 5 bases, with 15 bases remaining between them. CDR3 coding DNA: TGTGCCAGCAGTTCGACGAACCAGGGGAACGAGCAGTACTTC. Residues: CASSSTNQGNEQYF.

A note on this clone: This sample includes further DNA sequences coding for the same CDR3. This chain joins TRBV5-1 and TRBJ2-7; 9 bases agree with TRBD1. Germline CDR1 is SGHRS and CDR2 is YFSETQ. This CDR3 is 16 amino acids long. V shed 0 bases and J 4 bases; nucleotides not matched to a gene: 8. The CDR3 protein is CASSLGPRDRDYEQYF. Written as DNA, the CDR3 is TGCGCCAGCAGCTTGGGGCCCCGGGACAGGGATTACGAGCAGTACTTC. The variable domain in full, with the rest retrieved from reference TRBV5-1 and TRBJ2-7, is KAGVTQTPRYLIKTRGQQVTLSCSPISGHRSVSWYQQTPGQGLQFLFEYFSETQRNKGNFPGRFSGRQFSNSRSEMNVSTLELGDSALYLCASSLGPRDRDYEQYFGPGTRLTVT.

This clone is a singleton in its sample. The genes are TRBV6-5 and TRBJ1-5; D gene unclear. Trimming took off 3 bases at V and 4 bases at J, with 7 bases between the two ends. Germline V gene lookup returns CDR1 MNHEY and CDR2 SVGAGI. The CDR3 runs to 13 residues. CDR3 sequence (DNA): TGTGCCAGCAGTTATGGGCCAAATCAGCCCCAGCATTTT. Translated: CASSYGPNQPQHF.

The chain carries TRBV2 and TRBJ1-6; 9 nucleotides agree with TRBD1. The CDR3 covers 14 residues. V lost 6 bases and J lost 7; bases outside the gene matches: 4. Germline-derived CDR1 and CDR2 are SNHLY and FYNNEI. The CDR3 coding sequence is TGTGCCAGCAGCGGGACAGGGAAGAATTCACCCCTCCACTTT. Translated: CASSGTGKNSPLHF.

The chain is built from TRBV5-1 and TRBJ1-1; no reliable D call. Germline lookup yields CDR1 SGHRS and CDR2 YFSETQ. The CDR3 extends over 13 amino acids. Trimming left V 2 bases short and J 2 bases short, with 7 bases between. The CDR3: CASSLIINTEAFF. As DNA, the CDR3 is TGCGCCAGCAGCTTAATCATCAACACTGAAGCTTTCTTT.

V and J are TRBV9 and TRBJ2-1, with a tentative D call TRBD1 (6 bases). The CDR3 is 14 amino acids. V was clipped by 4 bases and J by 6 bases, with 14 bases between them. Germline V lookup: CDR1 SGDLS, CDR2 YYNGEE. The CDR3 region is CASSPTDSLNEQFF. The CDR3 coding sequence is TGTGCCAGCAGCCCAACGGACAGTCTCAATGAGCAGTTCTTC.

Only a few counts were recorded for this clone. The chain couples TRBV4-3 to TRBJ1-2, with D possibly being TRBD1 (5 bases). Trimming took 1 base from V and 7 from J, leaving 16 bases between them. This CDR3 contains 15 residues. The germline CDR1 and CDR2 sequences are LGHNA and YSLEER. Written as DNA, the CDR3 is TGCGCCAGCAGCCAAGGGGGTGCGGGGGACTCTGGCTACACCTTC. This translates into CASSQGGAGDSGYTF.